Listed here are 14 T cell receptor beta chains from one sample, sequenced in a study of blood T cells in healthy people across ages. Primed by a sample-barcoded 5' primer and a J-beta primer mix, a second PCR proceeded for 7 to 11 cycles. TCRdb recomputed calls from the 5' RACE reads with MiXCR, one row per CDR3 protein. This sample has about 1.8 million distinct CDR3 sequences; around 50% occur once, and the top ten carry around 2.1%. The sample was blood. The receptors shown here come from a woman aged 40 to 50 in good health.

In this sample, this clonotype turned up once. The CDR3 region is CASSFDGFEQYF. CDR3 nucleotide sequence: TGTGCCAGCAGCTTCGATGGGTTCGAGCAGTACTTC. The chain links TRBV11-3 to TRBJ2-4, with D unresolved. The assigned J gene may be wrong: the sequence end matches TRBJ2-7 better. Germline loops: CDR1 SGHNT, CDR2 YENEEA. The CDR3 extends over 12 amino acids.

The gene calls are TRBV28 and TRBJ1-2; perhaps TRBD1 as D (6 bases). V was clipped by 3 bases and J by 0 bases, with 11 bases between them. Per the germline V gene, CDR1 is MDHEN and CDR2 is SYDVKM. This CDR3 contains 15 residues. The DNA for the CDR3 is TGTGCCAGCAGTTTCCCGGCAGGGGCTAACTATGGCTACACCTTC. This codes for CASSFPAGANYGYTF.

The chain joins TRBV6-2 or TRBV6-3 to TRBJ2-5; D call uncertain. The CDR3 spans 13 residues. In germline, CDR1 is MNHEY, CDR2 SVGEGT. The V end was cut by 2 bases, the J end by 11 bases, with 15 bases between. For the CDR3, the DNA is TGTGCCAGCAGTTACGCGTCGTACAATGAGCAGTACTTC. Protein product: CASSYASYNEQYF.

The V and J genes are TRBV12-3 or TRBV12-4 and TRBJ2-7, with a tentative D call TRBD2 (7 bases). The DNA end is a closer match to TRBJ2-5, so the J assignment may be wrong. The length of the CDR3 is 15 residues. The CDR3 DNA follows: TGTGCCAGCAACACCTTAGGGGGGGCAGGAGAGACCCAGTACTTC. Translating gives CASNTLGGAGETQYF.

This clonotype was recorded a few times. V gene TRBV6-2 or TRBV6-3 combines with J gene TRBJ2-7, with 12 bases that match TRBD2. V trimming: 4 bases; J trimming: 1 base; junction bases outside the gene matches: 14. The CDR3 has 19 residues. CDR1 is MNHEY and CDR2 is SVGEGT in the germline V gene. The CDR3 DNA sequence: TGTGCCAGCAGTTCGGTGGGACTAGCGGGCCACCGTCCTTCCTACGAGCAGTACTTC. Translated: CASSSVGLAGHRPSYEQYF.

V usage is TRBV4-3 and J usage is TRBJ2-1; no clear D. Germline CDR1 reads LGHNA; CDR2 reads YSLEER. Trimming removed 5 bases from V and 8 bases from J, with 16 bases in between. The CDR3 runs to 14 residues. The CDR3 region is CASSFQRRSHEQFF. The CDR3 coding sequence is TGCGCCAGCAGCTTCCAGAGGCGTTCACATGAGCAGTTCTTC.

This clonotype was counted a single time. The chain couples TRBV4-2 to TRBJ1-4; D ambiguous. Trimming removed 0 bases from V and 8 bases from J, with 16 bases in between. Per the germline V gene, CDR1 is LGHNA and CDR2 is YNFKEQ. This CDR3 is 16 amino acids long. In DNA, the CDR3 is TGTGCCAGCAGCCAAGAAGGTGTTGGGGTTGGAGAAAAACTGTTTTTT. Protein: CASSQEGVGVGEKLFF.

This clonotype was picked up a small number of times. The J gene is TRBJ2-4, the V gene TRBV20-1; 9 bases fit TRBD2. Losses at the gene ends were 4 bases for V and 4 bases for J; bases not matched to a gene: 5. Germline loops: CDR1 DFQATT, CDR2 SNEGSKA (reference sequence). The CDR3 is 14 amino acids. CDR3 sequence: CSAKTSGGKNIQYF. CDR3 nucleotide sequence: TGCAGTGCTAAGACTAGCGGCGGTAAAAACATTCAGTACTTC.

DNA for the CDR3: TGTGCCATCAGATCCTCCGGGGACACCAACACTGAAGCTTTCTTT. It encodes CAIRSSGDTNTEAFF. The genes are TRBV10-3 and TRBJ1-1; maybe TRBD1 (6 bases). Deletions cut 6 bases from V and 2 bases from J, with 16 bases between. This CDR3 has 15 amino acids. Germline CDR1 reads ENHRY; CDR2 reads SYGVKD.

The table lists this clonotype with a few counts. The chain couples TRBV29-1 to TRBJ2-5, with TRBD2 as a possible D gene (7 bases). This CDR3 is 13 amino acids long. The germline CDR1 and CDR2 sequences are SQVTM and ANQGSEA. V shed 7 bases and J shed 5 bases, with 17 bases lying between them. DNA of the CDR3: TGCAGCGGTGGAGGGGGGGCTGCGGAGACCCAGTACTTC. Its protein product is CSGGGGAAETQYF.

This sequence joins TRBV7-8 and TRBJ2-4; D gene unclear. Germline lookup yields CDR1 SGHVS and CDR2 FQNEAQ. The CDR3 covers 15 residues. The ends were cut back, 3 bases at V and 1 base at J, with 10 bases in the middle. The CDR3 DNA is TGTGCCAGCAGCTTCTCGGCGCCGGCCAAAAACATTCAGTACTTC. Translated: CASSFSAPAKNIQYF.

This clonotype has only a few counts. The chain recombines TRBV7-9 with TRBJ2-3, with D unresolved. Per germline, CDR1 SEHNR and CDR2 FQNEAQ (reference sequence). V lost 3 bases and J 0 bases, leaving 13 bases between the germline ends. This CDR3 contains 16 residues. CDR3 region: CASSLIAASSTDTQYF. Written as DNA, the CDR3 is TGTGCCAGCAGCTTGATTGCGGCTTCTAGCACAGATACGCAGTATTTT.

This chain joins TRBV6-6 and TRBJ2-4, with D perhaps matching TRBD2 (7 bases). This CDR3 has 14 amino acids. Trimming left V 6 bases short and J 6 bases short, with 15 bases between. Germline lookup yields CDR1 MNHNY and CDR2 SVGAGI (reference sequence). The CDR3 DNA sequence: TGTGCCAGCAGCCCTAAGGGGGGGGGAAACATTCAGTACTTC. It is translated as CASSPKGGGNIQYF.

This clonotype was counted only a few times. The rearrangement uses TRBV11-3 and TRBJ2-7; 7 bases are shared with TRBD1. Germline values: CDR1 SGHNT, CDR2 YENEEA. The J segment lost 6 bases and the V segment lost 6 bases, leaving 5 bases of the junction unmatched. This CDR3 has 12 residues. CDR3 sequence reads: CASRGHRGEQYF. Here the CDR3 DNA reads TGTGCCAGCAGGGGCCACAGGGGCGAGCAGTACTTC. Using reference TRBV11-3 and TRBJ2-7 for the parts outside the CDR3, the full variable domain is EAGVVQSPRYKIIEKKQPVAFWCNPISGHNTLYWYLQNLGQGPELLIRYENEEAVDDSQLPKDRFSAERLKGVDSTLKIQPAELGDSAVYLCASRGHRGEQYFGPGTRLTVT.